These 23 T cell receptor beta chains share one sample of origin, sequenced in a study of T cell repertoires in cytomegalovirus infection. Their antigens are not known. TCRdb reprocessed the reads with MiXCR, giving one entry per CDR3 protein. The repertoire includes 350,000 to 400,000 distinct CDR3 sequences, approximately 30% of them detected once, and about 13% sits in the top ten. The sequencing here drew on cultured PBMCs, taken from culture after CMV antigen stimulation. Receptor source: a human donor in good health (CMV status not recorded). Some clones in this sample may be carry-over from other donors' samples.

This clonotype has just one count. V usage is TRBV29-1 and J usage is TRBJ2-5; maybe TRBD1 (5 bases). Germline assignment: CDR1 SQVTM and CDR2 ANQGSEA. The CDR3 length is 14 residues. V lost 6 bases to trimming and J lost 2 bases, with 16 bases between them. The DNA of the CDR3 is TGCAGCGTCTGCAAACCTGGGGCTCAAGAGACCCAGTACTTC. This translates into CSVCKPGAQETQYF.

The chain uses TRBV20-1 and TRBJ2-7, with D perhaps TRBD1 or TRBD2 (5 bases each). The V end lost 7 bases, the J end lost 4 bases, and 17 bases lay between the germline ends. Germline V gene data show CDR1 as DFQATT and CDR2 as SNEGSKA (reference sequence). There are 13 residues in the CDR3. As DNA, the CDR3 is TGCAGTGTTATCGGTGGGGGAGTATACGAGCAGTACTTC. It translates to CSVIGGGVYEQYF.

CDR3 in DNA: TGTGCCAGCAGGAATTCTGGGGGTAATGAGCAGTTCTTC. It codes for CASRNSGGNEQFF. The J gene is TRBJ2-1, the V gene TRBV7-2; the D gene could be TRBD1 or TRBD2 (5 bases each). Per the germline V gene, CDR1 is SGHTA and CDR2 is FQGNSA. The CDR3 consists of 13 residues. V was pared by 6 bases and J by 7 bases, with 13 bases between. The entire variable domain, with the rest obtained from reference TRBV7-2 and TRBJ2-1, is as follows: GAGVSQSPSNKVTEKGKDVELRCDPISGHTALYWYRQSLGQGLEFLIYFQGNSAPDKSGLPSDRFSAERTGGSVSTLTIQRTQQEDSAVYLCASRNSGGNEQFFGPGTRLTVL.

The CDR3 sequence is CASSYRQTSTDTQYF. CDR3 DNA: TGTGCCAGCAGTTACCGTCAGACTAGCACAGATACGCAGTATTTT. This chain links TRBV6-5 with TRBJ2-3; D gene uncertain. Germline CDR1 is MNHEY and CDR2 is SVGAGI. Deletions cut 2 bases from V and 0 bases from J, with 9 bases between. The CDR3 length is 15 residues.

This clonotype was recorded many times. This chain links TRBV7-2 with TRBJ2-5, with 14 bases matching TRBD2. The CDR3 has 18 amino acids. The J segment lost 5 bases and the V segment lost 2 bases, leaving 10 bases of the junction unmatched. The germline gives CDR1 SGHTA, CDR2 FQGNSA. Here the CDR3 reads CASSLRGTSGSLRETQYF. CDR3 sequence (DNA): TGTGCCAGCAGCTTACGGGGGACTAGCGGGAGTCTAAGGGAGACCCAGTACTTC.

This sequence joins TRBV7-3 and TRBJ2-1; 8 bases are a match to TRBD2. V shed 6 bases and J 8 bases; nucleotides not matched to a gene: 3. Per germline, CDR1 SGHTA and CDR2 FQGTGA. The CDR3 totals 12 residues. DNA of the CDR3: TGTGCCAGCAGTCCCGGGGGGGATGAGCAGTTCTTC. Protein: CASSPGGDEQFF.

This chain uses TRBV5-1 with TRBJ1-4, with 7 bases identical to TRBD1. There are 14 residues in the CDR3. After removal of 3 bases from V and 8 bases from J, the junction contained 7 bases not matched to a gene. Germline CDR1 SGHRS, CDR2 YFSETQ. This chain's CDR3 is CASSYRGVQEKLFF. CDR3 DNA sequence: TGCGCCAGCAGCTACAGGGGCGTACAAGAAAAACTGTTTTTT.

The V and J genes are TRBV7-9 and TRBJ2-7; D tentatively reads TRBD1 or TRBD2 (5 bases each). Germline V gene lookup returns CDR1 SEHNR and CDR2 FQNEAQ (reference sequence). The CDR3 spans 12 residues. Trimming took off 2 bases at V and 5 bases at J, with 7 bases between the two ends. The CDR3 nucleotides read TGTGCCAGCAGCTTAATGGGGGACGAGCAGTACGTC. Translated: CASSLMGDEQYV.

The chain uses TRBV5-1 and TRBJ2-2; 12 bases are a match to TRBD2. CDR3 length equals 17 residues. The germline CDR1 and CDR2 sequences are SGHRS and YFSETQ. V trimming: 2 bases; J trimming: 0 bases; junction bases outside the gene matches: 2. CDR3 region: CASSLGLAGSNTGELFF. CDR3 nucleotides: TGCGCCAGCAGCTTAGGACTAGCGGGATCGAACACCGGGGAGCTGTTTTTT.

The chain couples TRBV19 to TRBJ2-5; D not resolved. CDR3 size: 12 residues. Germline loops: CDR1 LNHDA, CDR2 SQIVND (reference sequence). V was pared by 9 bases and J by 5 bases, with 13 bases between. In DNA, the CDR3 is TGTGCCAGCTCGCAATTTGAGGAGACCCAGTACTTC. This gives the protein CASSQFEETQYF.

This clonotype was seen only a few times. The CDR3 nucleotides read TGTGCCAGCAGAGGACGGACCCAATACACAGATACGCAGTATTTT. Residues: CASRGRTQYTDTQYF. J is TRBJ2-3 and V is TRBV6-6; unclear D gene. The CDR3 loop spans 15 amino acids. Germline loops: CDR1 MNHNY, CDR2 SVGAGI (reference sequence). V dropped 6 bases and J dropped 2 bases, with 15 bases sitting between them.

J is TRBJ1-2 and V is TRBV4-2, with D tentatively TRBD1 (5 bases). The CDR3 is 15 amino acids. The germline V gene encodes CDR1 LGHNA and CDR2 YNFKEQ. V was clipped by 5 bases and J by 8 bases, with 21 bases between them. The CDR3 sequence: CASSVTGTGIEGYTF. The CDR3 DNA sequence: TGTGCCAGCAGCGTCACCGGGACGGGCATTGAGGGCTACACCTTC.

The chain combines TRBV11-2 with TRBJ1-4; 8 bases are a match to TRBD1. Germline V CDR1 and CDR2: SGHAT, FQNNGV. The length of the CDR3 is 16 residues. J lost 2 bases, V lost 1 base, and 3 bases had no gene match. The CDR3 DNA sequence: TGTGCCAGCAGCTTAGCTACAGGGGGGACTAATGAAAAACTGTTTTTT. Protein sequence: CASSLATGGTNEKLFF.

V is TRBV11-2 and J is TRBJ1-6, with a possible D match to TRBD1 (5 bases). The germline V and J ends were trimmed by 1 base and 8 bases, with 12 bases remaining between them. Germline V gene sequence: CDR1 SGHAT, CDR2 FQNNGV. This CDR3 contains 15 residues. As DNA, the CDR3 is TGTGCCAGCAGCTTAGCCATCGGGGGGGATTCACCCCTCCACTTT. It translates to CASSLAIGGDSPLHF.

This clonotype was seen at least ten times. The CDR3 DNA reads as TGTGCCAGCAGCTTGGACCCTGGGGATTCACCCCTCCACTTT. It codes for CASSLDPGDSPLHF. The rearrangement joins TRBV7-2 to TRBJ1-6; D is uncertain. The CDR3 runs 14 residues. Trimming left V 3 bases short and J 8 bases short, with 11 bases between. Germline-derived CDR1 and CDR2 are SGHTA and FQGNSA.

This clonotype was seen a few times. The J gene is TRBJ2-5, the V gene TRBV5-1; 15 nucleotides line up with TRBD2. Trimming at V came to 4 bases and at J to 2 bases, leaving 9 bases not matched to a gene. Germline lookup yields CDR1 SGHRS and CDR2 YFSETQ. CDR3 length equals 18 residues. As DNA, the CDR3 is TGCGCCAGCAGCCCCGGACTAGCGGGAGGGGGAATTCAAGAGACCCAGTACTTC. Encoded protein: CASSPGLAGGGIQETQYF.

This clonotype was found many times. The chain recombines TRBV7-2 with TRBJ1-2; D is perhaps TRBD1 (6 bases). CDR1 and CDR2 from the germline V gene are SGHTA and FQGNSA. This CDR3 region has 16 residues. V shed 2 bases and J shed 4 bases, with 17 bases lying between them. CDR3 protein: CASSLMAGADSYGYTF. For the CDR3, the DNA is TGTGCCAGCAGCTTAATGGCAGGGGCCGATTCCTATGGCTACACCTTC.

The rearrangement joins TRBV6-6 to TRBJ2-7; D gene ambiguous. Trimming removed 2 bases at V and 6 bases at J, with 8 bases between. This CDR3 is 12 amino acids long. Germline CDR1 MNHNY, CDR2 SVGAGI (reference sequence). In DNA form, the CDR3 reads TGTGCCAGCAGTTACACAAGTGGCGAGCAGTACTTC. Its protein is CASSYTSGEQYF.

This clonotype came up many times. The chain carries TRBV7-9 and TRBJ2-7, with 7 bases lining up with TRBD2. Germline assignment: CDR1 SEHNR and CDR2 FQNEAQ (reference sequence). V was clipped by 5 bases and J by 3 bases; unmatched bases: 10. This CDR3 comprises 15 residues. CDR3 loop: CASSLGLTSDYEQYF. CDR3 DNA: TGTGCCAGCAGCCTAGGGCTCACTAGCGACTACGAGCAGTACTTC.

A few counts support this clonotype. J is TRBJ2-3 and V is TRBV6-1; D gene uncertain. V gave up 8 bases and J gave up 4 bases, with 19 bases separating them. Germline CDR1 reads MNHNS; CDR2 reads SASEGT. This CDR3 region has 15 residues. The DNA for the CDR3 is TGTGCCAGCGGTACCACGACGATCAGACCAGATACGCAGTATTTT. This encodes CASGTTTIRPDTQYF.

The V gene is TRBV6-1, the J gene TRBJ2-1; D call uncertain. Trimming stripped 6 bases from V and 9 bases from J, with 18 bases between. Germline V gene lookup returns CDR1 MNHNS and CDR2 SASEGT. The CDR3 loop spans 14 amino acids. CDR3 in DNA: TGTGCCAGCAGCCAACTCACTAATGTTCCTGAGCAGTTCTTC. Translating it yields CASSQLTNVPEQFF.

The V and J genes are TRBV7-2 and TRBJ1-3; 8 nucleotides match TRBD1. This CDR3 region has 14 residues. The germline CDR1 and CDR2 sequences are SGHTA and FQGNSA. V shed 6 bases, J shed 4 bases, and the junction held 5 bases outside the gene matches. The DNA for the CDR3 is TGTGCCAGCAGAAGACAGGGGACCGGAAACACCATATATTTT. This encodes CASRRQGTGNTIYF.

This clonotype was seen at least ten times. CDR3 in amino acids: CASSSPPLAGITDTQYF. CDR3 nucleotides: TGTGCCAGCAGCTCCCCTCCACTAGCAGGAATCACAGATACGCAGTATTTT. The chain links TRBV11-3 to TRBJ2-3, with D maybe TRBD2 (6 bases). This CDR3 spans 17 amino acids. V was clipped by 4 bases and J by 2 bases, with 19 bases between them. The germline V gene has CDR1 SGHNT and CDR2 YENEEA.